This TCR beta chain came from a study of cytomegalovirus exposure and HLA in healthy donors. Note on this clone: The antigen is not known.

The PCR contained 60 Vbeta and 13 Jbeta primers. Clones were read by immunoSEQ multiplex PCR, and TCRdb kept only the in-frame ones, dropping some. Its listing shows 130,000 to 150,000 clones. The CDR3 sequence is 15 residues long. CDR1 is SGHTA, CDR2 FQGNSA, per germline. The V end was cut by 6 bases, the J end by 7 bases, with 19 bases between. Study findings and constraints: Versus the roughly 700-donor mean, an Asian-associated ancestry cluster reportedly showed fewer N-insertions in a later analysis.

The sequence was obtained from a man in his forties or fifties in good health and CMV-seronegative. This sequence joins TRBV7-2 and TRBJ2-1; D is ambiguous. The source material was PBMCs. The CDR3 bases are TGTGCCAGCAGATACTATGGAGATCAAATTAATGAGCAGTTCTTC. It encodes CASRYYGDQINEQFF. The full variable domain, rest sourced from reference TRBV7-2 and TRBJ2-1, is GAGVSQSPSNKVTEKGKDVELRCDPISGHTALYWYRQSLGQGLEFLIYFQGNSAPDKSGLPSDRFSAERTGGSVSTLTIQRTQQEDSAVYLCASRYYGDQINEQFFGPGTRLTVL.